The rows below give T cell receptor beta chains drawn from one sample of a study of T cell changes during pregnancy in multiple sclerosis. Some clones are missing from TCRdb's copy, which holds only in-frame ones; the method was immunoSEQ multiplex PCR. Here the sample spans 34,000 or so clones, 90% being singletons. The material was CD8+ T cells from peripheral blood mononuclear cells, obtained before pregnancy. These receptors all come from a female donor with multiple sclerosis, enrolled in a pregnancy study. Each CDR3 is given with its conserved first and last residue. Fields, in order: clone size, D gene, J gene, V gene, CDR3 protein, CDR3 DNA. The D gene is left open where the match is weak. For some rows the clone size is stated as once, few or many, or as a class when expanded; others skip it.

abundance: .
d_gene: .
j_gene: TRBJ1-1
v_gene: TRBV29-1
CDR3aa: CSVGFGVFAFF
CDR3nt: TGCAGCGTTGGGTTCGGGGTTTTCGCTTTCTTT

abundance: .
d_gene: .
j_gene: TRBJ1-5
v_gene: TRBV21-1
CDR3aa: CASSNGQGGNQPQHF
CDR3nt: TGTGCCAGCAGCAATGGGCAGGGAGGGAATCAGCCCCAGCATTTT

abundance: .
d_gene: .
j_gene: TRBJ1-2
v_gene: TRBV21-1
CDR3aa: CASRRYGYTF
CDR3nt: TGTGCCAGCAGGCGATATGGCTACACCTTC

abundance: .
d_gene: TRBD2
j_gene: TRBJ2-7
v_gene: TRBV9
CDR3aa: CAVDGLAASYEQYF
CDR3nt: TGTGCCGTAGATGGACTAGCGGCCAGCTACGAGCAGTACTTC

abundance: once
d_gene: .
j_gene: TRBJ2-1
v_gene: TRBV13
CDR3aa: CASSLGLAPYNEQFF
CDR3nt: TGTGCCAGCAGCCTAGGGCTAGCTCCCTACAATGAGCAGTTCTTC

abundance: .
d_gene: TRBD1
j_gene: TRBJ2-3
v_gene: TRBV6-4
CDR3aa: CASSGSTGGTDTQYF
CDR3nt: TGTGCCAGCAGTGGCTCGACAGGGGGCACAGATACGCAGTATTTT

abundance: .
d_gene: TRBD1
j_gene: TRBJ1-1
v_gene: TRBV4-2
CDR3aa: CASSQVDRVNTEAFF
CDR3nt: TGTGCCAGCAGCCAAGTCGACAGGGTGAACACTGAAGCTTTCTTT

abundance: .
d_gene: .
j_gene: TRBJ2-7
v_gene: TRBV5-6
CDR3aa: CASSSDGGGEQYF
CDR3nt: TGTGCCAGCAGCTCGGACGGGGGAGGAGAGCAGTACTTC

abundance: .
d_gene: .
j_gene: TRBJ2-7
v_gene: TRBV6-4
CDR3aa: CASSLRGEKDEQYF
CDR3nt: TGTGCCAGCAGCCTCAGGGGAGAGAAGGACGAGCAGTACTTC

abundance: .
d_gene: TRBD1
j_gene: TRBJ1-1
v_gene: TRBV10-3
CDR3aa: CAISEPATGANTEAFF
CDR3nt: TGTGCCATCAGTGAGCCCGCGACAGGGGCGAACACTGAAGCTTTCTTT

abundance: .
d_gene: TRBD2
j_gene: TRBJ2-2
v_gene: TRBV11-2
CDR3aa: CASSLLPAGGAPGELFF
CDR3nt: TGTGCCAGCAGCTTATTACCAGCGGGAGGTGCCCCCGGGGAGCTGTTTTTT

abundance: .
d_gene: .
j_gene: TRBJ1-3
v_gene: TRBV7-9
CDR3aa: CASGIQGLLGNTIYF
CDR3nt: TGTGCCAGCGGAATACAGGGTCTTCTGGGAAACACCATATATTTT

abundance: .
d_gene: .
j_gene: TRBJ1-1
v_gene: TRBV7-9
CDR3aa: CASSPDRRQNTEAFF
CDR3nt: TGTGCCAGCAGCCCTGACAGACGCCAGAACACTGAAGCTTTCTTT

abundance: once
d_gene: .
j_gene: TRBJ1-5
v_gene: TRBV9
CDR3aa: CASSRGYSNQPQHF
CDR3nt: TGTGCCAGCAGCCGGGGGTATAGCAATCAGCCCCAGCATTTT

abundance: .
d_gene: TRBD1
j_gene: TRBJ2-2
v_gene: TRBV29-1
CDR3aa: CSGGDRGLYTGELFF
CDR3nt: TGCAGCGGGGGAGACAGGGGGCTTTACACCGGGGAGCTGTTTTTT

abundance: few
d_gene: .
j_gene: TRBJ1-2
v_gene: TRBV6-5
CDR3aa: CASSPPGYYGYTF
CDR3nt: TGTGCCAGCAGTCCCCCGGGGTACTATGGCTACACCTTC

abundance: .
d_gene: .
j_gene: TRBJ1-1
v_gene: TRBV2
CDR3aa: CASVRDSRTEAFF
CDR3nt: TGTGCCAGCGTCCGGGATTCGCGCACTGAAGCTTTCTTT

abundance: .
d_gene: TRBD2
j_gene: TRBJ2-3
v_gene: TRBV4-1
CDR3aa: CASSQPGTSGALDTDTQYF
CDR3nt: TGCGCCAGCAGCCAACCCGGGACTAGCGGGGCCTTGGACACAGATACGCAGTATTTT

abundance: .
d_gene: .
j_gene: TRBJ2-7
v_gene: TRBV19
CDR3aa: CASSPRGGGTYEQYF
CDR3nt: TGTGCCAGTAGCCCTAGGGGTGGGGGGACCTACGAGCAGTACTTC

abundance: .
d_gene: .
j_gene: TRBJ2-7
v_gene: TRBV2
CDR3aa: CASSRTNEQYF
CDR3nt: TGTGCCAGCAGCCGGACAAACGAGCAGTACTTC

abundance: once
d_gene: .
j_gene: TRBJ2-7
v_gene: TRBV19
CDR3aa: CASSIGGGEQYF
CDR3nt: TGTGCCAGTAGTATAGGAGGGGGCGAGCAGTACTTC

abundance: .
d_gene: TRBD2
j_gene: TRBJ2-2
v_gene: TRBV7-9
CDR3aa: CASSLGGRAGGELFF
CDR3nt: TGTGCCAGCAGCTTAGGAGGGAGGGCCGGCGGGGAGCTGTTTTTT

abundance: .
d_gene: .
j_gene: TRBJ1-5
v_gene: TRBV21-1
CDR3aa: CASSKGPSPGAEQPQHF
CDR3nt: TGTGCCAGCAGCAAAGGCCCTTCCCCAGGGGCGGAGCAGCCCCAGCATTTT

abundance: .
d_gene: TRBD1
j_gene: TRBJ1-1
v_gene: TRBV7-8
CDR3aa: CASSQLSGGPEAFF
CDR3nt: TGTGCCAGCAGCCAATTATCAGGGGGACCTGAAGCTTTCTTT

abundance: .
d_gene: TRBD2
j_gene: TRBJ2-7
v_gene: TRBV7-2
CDR3aa: CASSLVPGGLEQYF
CDR3nt: TGTGCCAGCAGCTTAGTCCCGGGAGGGCTTGAGCAGTACTTC

abundance: .
d_gene: TRBD1
j_gene: TRBJ1-2
v_gene: TRBV14
CDR3aa: CASSQEFRPGGSLNYGYTF
CDR3nt: TGTGCCAGCAGCCAAGAATTTCGGCCAGGGGGCAGTTTGAACTATGGCTACACCTTC

abundance: .
d_gene: TRBD1
j_gene: TRBJ1-6
v_gene: TRBV9
CDR3aa: CASSLTGQNSPLHF
CDR3nt: TGTGCCAGCAGCCTGACAGGGCAGAATTCACCCCTCCACTTT

abundance: .
d_gene: .
j_gene: TRBJ1-5
v_gene: TRBV4-2
CDR3aa: CASSQDGEAQPQHF
CDR3nt: TGTGCCAGCAGCCAAGATGGGGAGGCTCAGCCCCAGCATTTT

abundance: .
d_gene: .
j_gene: TRBJ2-7
v_gene: TRBV5-6
CDR3aa: CASSYMTGTFYEQYF
CDR3nt: TGTGCCAGCAGCTATATGACCGGGACTTTCTACGAGCAGTACTTC

abundance: .
d_gene: TRBD1
j_gene: TRBJ1-1
v_gene: TRBV5-4
CDR3aa: CASSYRGSGTEAFF
CDR3nt: TGTGCCAGCAGCTACAGGGGAAGCGGAACTGAAGCTTTCTTT

abundance: .
d_gene: TRBD2
j_gene: TRBJ2-5
v_gene: TRBV6-4
CDR3aa: CASSETSGSGETQYF
CDR3nt: TGTGCCAGCAGCGAGACTAGCGGGAGTGGAGAGACCCAGTACTTC

abundance: .
d_gene: TRBD2
j_gene: TRBJ2-1
v_gene: TRBV7-8
CDR3aa: CASSSELGTSGRGQFF
CDR3nt: TGTGCCAGCAGCTCTGAGCTTGGGACTAGCGGGAGGGGGCAGTTCTTC

abundance: once
d_gene: .
j_gene: TRBJ2-7
v_gene: TRBV27
CDR3aa: CASSLYRTHEQYF
CDR3nt: TGTGCCAGCAGTTTATACAGGACCCACGAGCAGTACTTC

abundance: .
d_gene: TRBD1
j_gene: TRBJ1-5
v_gene: TRBV6-5
CDR3aa: CASSPGQGNQPQHF
CDR3nt: TGTGCCAGCAGCCCCGGACAGGGCAATCAGCCCCAGCATTTT

abundance: .
d_gene: .
j_gene: TRBJ2-1
v_gene: TRBV5-6
CDR3aa: CASSLSWGTYNEQFF
CDR3nt: TGTGCCAGCAGCTTGTCGTGGGGCACCTACAATGAGCAGTTCTTC

abundance: .
d_gene: .
j_gene: TRBJ2-1
v_gene: TRBV11-3
CDR3aa: CASSLGGGAEQFF
CDR3nt: TGTGCCAGCAGCTTAGGGGGCGGAGCAGAGCAGTTCTTC

abundance: .
d_gene: .
j_gene: TRBJ1-1
v_gene: TRBV19
CDR3aa: CASSIDLGGDTEAFF
CDR3nt: TGTGCCAGTAGTATAGATCTTGGCGGAGACACTGAAGCTTTCTTT

abundance: .
d_gene: TRBD1
j_gene: TRBJ1-5
v_gene: TRBV28
CDR3aa: CASSFGQGAPGNQPQHF
CDR3nt: TGTGCCAGCAGTTTTGGACAGGGGGCGCCCGGCAATCAGCCCCAGCATTTT

abundance: .
d_gene: TRBD1
j_gene: TRBJ1-1
v_gene: TRBV30
CDR3aa: CAWSVRVTTGRAFF
CDR3nt: TGTGCCTGGAGTGTACGGGTTACGACAGGGCGGGCTTTCTTT

abundance: .
d_gene: .
j_gene: TRBJ2-2
v_gene: TRBV2
CDR3aa: CASEPRVDTGELFF
CDR3nt: TGTGCCAGTGAACCTCGGGTAGACACCGGGGAGCTGTTTTTT

abundance: once
d_gene: TRBD1
j_gene: TRBJ1-5
v_gene: TRBV9
CDR3aa: CASSAWDSLNQPQHF
CDR3nt: TGTGCCAGCAGCGCGTGGGACAGCCTTAATCAGCCCCAGCATTTT

abundance: .
d_gene: TRBD1
j_gene: TRBJ2-7
v_gene: TRBV7-9
CDR3aa: CASSSQRPRDREVYEQYF
CDR3nt: TGTGCCAGCAGCTCACAGCGGCCCCGGGACAGGGAGGTCTACGAGCAGTACTTC

abundance: .
d_gene: TRBD1
j_gene: TRBJ2-7
v_gene: TRBV6-1
CDR3aa: CASSEAGTGAYEQYF
CDR3nt: TGTGCCAGCAGTGAAGCCGGGACAGGGGCTTACGAGCAGTACTTC

abundance: .
d_gene: TRBD2
j_gene: TRBJ2-2
v_gene: TRBV10-3
CDR3aa: CAISGTSGKNTGELFF
CDR3nt: TGTGCCATCAGTGGGACTAGCGGGAAAAACACCGGGGAGCTGTTTTTT

abundance: .
d_gene: .
j_gene: TRBJ2-3
v_gene: TRBV20-1
CDR3aa: CSAPYRYTQYF
CDR3nt: TGCAGTGCCCCTTATCGTTATACGCAGTATTTT

abundance: once
d_gene: .
j_gene: TRBJ2-7
v_gene: TRBV5-4
CDR3aa: CAAAPNPGFSYEQYF
CDR3nt: TGTGCCGCGGCCCCAAACCCAGGGTTCTCCTACGAGCAGTACTTC

abundance: .
d_gene: .
j_gene: TRBJ2-6
v_gene: TRBV19
CDR3aa: CASSMPGWAGANVLTF
CDR3nt: TGTGCCAGTAGTATGCCAGGGTGGGCTGGGGCCAACGTCCTGACTTTC

abundance: .
d_gene: .
j_gene: TRBJ2-5
v_gene: TRBV7-9
CDR3aa: CASSELGTGQETQYF
CDR3nt: TGTGCCAGCAGCGAATTGGGTACGGGGCAAGAGACCCAGTACTTC

abundance: .
d_gene: TRBD1
j_gene: TRBJ1-2
v_gene: TRBV5-6
CDR3aa: CASSFATGGGYTF
CDR3nt: TGTGCCAGCAGCTTTGCGACAGGGGGTGGCTACACCTTC

abundance: .
d_gene: .
j_gene: TRBJ2-2
v_gene: TRBV2
CDR3aa: CASSAENANTGELFF
CDR3nt: TGTGCCAGCAGTGCGGAGAATGCGAACACCGGGGAGCTGTTTTTT

abundance: .
d_gene: TRBD1
j_gene: TRBJ1-1
v_gene: TRBV19
CDR3aa: CASETGGSTEAFF
CDR3nt: TGTGCCAGTGAGACAGGGGGTTCCACTGAAGCTTTCTTT

abundance: .
d_gene: .
j_gene: TRBJ1-2
v_gene: TRBV10-3
CDR3aa: CAITEASQAYGYTF
CDR3nt: TGTGCCATCACCGAAGCTTCCCAGGCCTATGGCTACACCTTC

abundance: .
d_gene: TRBD1
j_gene: TRBJ2-7
v_gene: TRBV19
CDR3aa: CASSTTGTGGISYEQYF
CDR3nt: TGTGCCAGTAGTACCACCGGGACAGGGGGTATCAGCTACGAGCAGTACTTC

abundance: .
d_gene: .
j_gene: TRBJ1-2
v_gene: TRBV11-3
CDR3aa: CASSLMGQGRANYGYTF
CDR3nt: TGTGCCAGCAGCTTAATGGGTCAGGGGCGCGCTAACTATGGCTACACCTTC